A single T cell receptor beta chain is shown here with its context. Its specificity is not known. These data originate in a study of CD8 T cells in ankylosing spondylitis. Study-level points and caveats: CD8+ cells made up the disease-linked clones, which were relatively rare in peripheral blood. For ankylosing spondylitis blood, a TCR beta motif of about 8 highly homologous variants appeared characteristic. Some of the motif variants had earlier been found in reactive arthritis patients' fluid and blood. Significantly higher representation of disease-linked clones was reported for matched ankylosing spondylitis synovial fluid.

V was pared by 0 bases and J by 0 bases, with 12 bases between. This CDR3 has 15 amino acids. Germline lookup yields CDR1 GTSNPN and CDR2 SVGIG (reference sequence). MiXCR was run by TCRdb on the 5' RACE reads, yielding one entry per CDR3 protein. Of 500,000 to 650,000 distinct CDR3 sequences listed, roughly 5.3% are singletons. This rearrangement joins TRBV30 to TRBJ2-7; a possible D gene is TRBD1 (6 bases). Sequences were obtained from blood, either unsorted or a sorted T cell fraction (not recorded which). This TCR was recovered from a male donor with ankylosing spondylitis. The CDR3 DNA is TGTGCCTGGAGTGTACCAGGGGCCAGCTCCTACGAGCAGTACTTC. It translates to CAWSVPGASSYEQYF.